This T cell receptor (beta chain) came from a study of spatial heterogeneity in lung cancer. Every cDNA TCR molecule received its own unique molecular identifier. TCRdb reprocessed the 5' RACE reads with MiXCR, giving one entry per CDR3 protein. The data contain over 6,500 distinct CDR3 sequences, 3.5% to 5% of them singletons. Regarding this clonotype: With the library built for alpha chains, this beta chain is off target and its frequency is not meaningful.

Documented time point: sample taken at primary tumor resection. The input material, whole RNA from tumor, nontumor lung or frozen PBMC, was sequenced unsorted. This clonotype was obtained from a female donor with early-stage non-small cell lung cancer. The input for sequencing was normal lung tissue next to the tumor, taken at surgery.

The CDR3 nucleotides read TGTGCCAGCAGCCAAGAGGGTCGACCTAGCGGGTATTACAATGAGCAGTTCTTC. Encoded protein: CASSQEGRPSGYYNEQFF. This chain joins TRBV3-1 and TRBJ2-1; 8 bases are shared with TRBD2. Germline-derived CDR1 and CDR2 are LGHDT and YNNKEL (reference sequence). V shed 0 bases and J 4 bases; nucleotides not matched to a gene: 11. The CDR3 has 18 residues.